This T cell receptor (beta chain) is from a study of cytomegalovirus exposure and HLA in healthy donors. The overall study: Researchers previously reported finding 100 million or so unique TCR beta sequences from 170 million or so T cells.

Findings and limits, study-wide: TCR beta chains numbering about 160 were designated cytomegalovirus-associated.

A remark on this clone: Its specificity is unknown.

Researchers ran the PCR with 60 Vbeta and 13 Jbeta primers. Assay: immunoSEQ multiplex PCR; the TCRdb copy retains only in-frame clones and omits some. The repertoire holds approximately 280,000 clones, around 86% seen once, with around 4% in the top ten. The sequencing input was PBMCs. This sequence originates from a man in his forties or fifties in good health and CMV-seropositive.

DNA for the CDR3: TGTGCCAGTAGTATACAGGATTATAGCAATCAGCCCCAGCATTTT. It encodes CASSIQDYSNQPQHF. This chain links TRBV19 with TRBJ1-5; D call uncertain. Trimming took off 2 bases at V and 0 bases at J, with 8 bases between the two ends. The CDR3 consists of 15 residues. Per the germline V gene, CDR1 is LNHDA and CDR2 is SQIVND (reference sequence).